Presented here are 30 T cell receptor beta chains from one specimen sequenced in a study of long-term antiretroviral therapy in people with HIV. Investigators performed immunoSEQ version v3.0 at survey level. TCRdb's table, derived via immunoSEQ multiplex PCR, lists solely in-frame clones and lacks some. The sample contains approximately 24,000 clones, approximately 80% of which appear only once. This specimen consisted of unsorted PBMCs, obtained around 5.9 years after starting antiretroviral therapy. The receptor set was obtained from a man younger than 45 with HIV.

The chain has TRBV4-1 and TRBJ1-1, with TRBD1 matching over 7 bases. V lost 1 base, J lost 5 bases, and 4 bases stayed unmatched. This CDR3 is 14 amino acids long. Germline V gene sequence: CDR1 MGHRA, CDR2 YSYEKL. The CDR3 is CASSQGQGVTEAFF. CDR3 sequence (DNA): TGCGCCAGCAGCCAAGGACAGGGAGTGACTGAAGCTTTCTTT.

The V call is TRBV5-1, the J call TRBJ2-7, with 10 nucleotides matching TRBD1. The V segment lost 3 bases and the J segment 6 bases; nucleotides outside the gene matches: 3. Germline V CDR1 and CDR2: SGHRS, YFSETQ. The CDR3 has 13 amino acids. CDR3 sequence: CASSSRDRGEQYF. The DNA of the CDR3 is TGCGCCAGCAGCTCGAGGGACAGGGGCGAGCAGTACTTC.

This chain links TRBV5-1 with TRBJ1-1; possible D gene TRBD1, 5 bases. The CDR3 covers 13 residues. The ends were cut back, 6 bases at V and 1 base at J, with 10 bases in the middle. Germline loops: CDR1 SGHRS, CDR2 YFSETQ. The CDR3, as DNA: TGCGCCAGCAAAGAGCAGGGGAACACTGAAGCTTTCTTT. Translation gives CASKEQGNTEAFF.

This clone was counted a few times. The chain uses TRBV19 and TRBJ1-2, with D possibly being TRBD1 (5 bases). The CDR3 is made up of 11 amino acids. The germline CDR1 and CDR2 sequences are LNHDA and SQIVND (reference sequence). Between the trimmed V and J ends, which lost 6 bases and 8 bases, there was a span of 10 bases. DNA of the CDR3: TGTGCCAGTAGGGTGCAGGGAGGCTACACCTTC. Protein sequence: CASRVQGGYTF.

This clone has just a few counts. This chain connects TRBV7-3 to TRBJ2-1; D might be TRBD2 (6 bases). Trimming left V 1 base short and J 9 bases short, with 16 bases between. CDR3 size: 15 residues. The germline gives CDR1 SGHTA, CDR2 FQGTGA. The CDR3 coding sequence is TGTGCCAGCAGCTTAAGAAGGGCTAGCGCTGGTGAGCAGTTCTTC. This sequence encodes CASSLRRASAGEQFF. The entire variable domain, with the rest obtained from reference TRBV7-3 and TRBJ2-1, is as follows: GAGVSQTPSNKVTEKGKYVELRCDPISGHTALYWYRQSLGQGPEFLIYFQGTGAADDSGLPNDRFFAVRPEGSVSTLKIQRTERGDSAVYLCASSLRRASAGEQFFGPGTRLTVL.

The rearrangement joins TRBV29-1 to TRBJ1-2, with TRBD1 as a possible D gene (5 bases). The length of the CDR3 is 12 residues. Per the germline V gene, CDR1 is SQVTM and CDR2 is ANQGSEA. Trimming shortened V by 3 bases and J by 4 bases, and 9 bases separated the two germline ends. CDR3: CSVERTPYGYTF. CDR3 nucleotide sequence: TGCAGCGTTGAGCGGACACCCTATGGCTACACCTTC.

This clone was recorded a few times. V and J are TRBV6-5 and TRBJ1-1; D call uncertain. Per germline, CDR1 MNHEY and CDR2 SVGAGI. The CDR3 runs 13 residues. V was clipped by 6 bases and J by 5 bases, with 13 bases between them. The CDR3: CASREGIGTEAFF. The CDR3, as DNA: TGTGCCAGCAGGGAGGGAATTGGGACTGAAGCTTTCTTT.

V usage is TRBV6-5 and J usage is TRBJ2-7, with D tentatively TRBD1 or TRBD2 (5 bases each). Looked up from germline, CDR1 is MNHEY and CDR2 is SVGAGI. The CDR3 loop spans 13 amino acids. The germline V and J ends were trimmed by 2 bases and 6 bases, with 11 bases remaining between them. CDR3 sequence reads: CASSYTGRREQYF. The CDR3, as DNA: TGTGCCAGCAGTTACACGGGACGCCGCGAGCAGTACTTC.

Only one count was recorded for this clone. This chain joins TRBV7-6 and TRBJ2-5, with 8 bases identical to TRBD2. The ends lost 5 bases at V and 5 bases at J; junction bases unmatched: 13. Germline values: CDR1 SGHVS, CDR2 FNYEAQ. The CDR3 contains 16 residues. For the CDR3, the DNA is TGTGCCAGCAGCCCACGAAGCGGGGGTACCGACGAGACCCAGTACTTC. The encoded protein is CASSPRSGGTDETQYF.

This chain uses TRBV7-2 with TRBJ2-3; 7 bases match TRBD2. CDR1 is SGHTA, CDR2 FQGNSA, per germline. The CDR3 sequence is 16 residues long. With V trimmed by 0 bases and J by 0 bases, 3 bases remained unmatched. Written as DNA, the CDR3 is TGTGCCAGCAGCTTAGCGCCGGGACTAAGCACAGATACGCAGTATTTT. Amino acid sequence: CASSLAPGLSTDTQYF.

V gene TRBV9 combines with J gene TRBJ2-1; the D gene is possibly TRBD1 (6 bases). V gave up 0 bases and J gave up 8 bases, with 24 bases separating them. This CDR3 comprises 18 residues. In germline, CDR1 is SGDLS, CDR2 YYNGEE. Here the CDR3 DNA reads TGTGCCAGCAGCGTAGACCCCAAGACACAGGGTTGGGTCCATGAGCAGTTCTTC. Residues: CASSVDPKTQGWVHEQFF.

Written as DNA, the CDR3 is TGTGCCAGCAGTGAAGGTCCAGCTAGTTTTCGCTACACCTTC. Translation: CASSEGPASFRYTF. This rearrangement joins TRBV2 to TRBJ1-2; D gene ambiguous. The germline gives CDR1 SNHLY, CDR2 FYNNEI. The CDR3 covers 14 residues. Trimming removed 1 base at V and 9 bases at J, with 15 bases between.

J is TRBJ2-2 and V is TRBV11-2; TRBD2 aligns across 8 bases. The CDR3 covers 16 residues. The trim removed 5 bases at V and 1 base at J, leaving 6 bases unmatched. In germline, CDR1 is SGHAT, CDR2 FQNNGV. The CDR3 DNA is TGTGCCAGCAGCCCAGGCGGGGGGAAGAACACCGGGGAGCTGTTTTTT. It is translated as CASSPGGGKNTGELFF. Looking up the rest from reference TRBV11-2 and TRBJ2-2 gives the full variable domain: EAGVAQSPRYKIIEKRQSVAFWCNPISGHATLYWYQQILGQGPKLLIQFQNNGVVDDSQLPKDRFSAERLKGVDSTLKIQPAKLEDSAVYLCASSPGGGKNTGELFFGEGSRLTVL.

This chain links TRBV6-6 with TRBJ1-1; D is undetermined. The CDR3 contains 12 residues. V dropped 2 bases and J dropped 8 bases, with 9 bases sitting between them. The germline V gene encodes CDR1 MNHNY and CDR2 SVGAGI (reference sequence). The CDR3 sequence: CASSYAGVEAFF. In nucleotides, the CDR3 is TGTGCCAGCAGTTACGCGGGAGTCGAAGCTTTCTTT.

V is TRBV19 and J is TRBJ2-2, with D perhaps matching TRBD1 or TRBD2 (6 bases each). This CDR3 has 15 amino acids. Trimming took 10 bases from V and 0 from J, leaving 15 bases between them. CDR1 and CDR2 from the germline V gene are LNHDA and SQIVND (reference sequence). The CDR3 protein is CATAGGGTNTGELFF. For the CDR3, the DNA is TGTGCCACCGCAGGAGGGGGGACGAACACCGGGGAGCTGTTTTTT.

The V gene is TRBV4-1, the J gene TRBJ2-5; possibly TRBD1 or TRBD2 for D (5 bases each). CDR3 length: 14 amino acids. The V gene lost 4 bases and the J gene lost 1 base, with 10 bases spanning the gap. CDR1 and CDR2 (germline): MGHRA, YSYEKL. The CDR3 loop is CASSPGTVQETQYF. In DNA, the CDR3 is TGCGCCAGCAGCCCGGGGACCGTCCAAGAGACCCAGTACTTC.

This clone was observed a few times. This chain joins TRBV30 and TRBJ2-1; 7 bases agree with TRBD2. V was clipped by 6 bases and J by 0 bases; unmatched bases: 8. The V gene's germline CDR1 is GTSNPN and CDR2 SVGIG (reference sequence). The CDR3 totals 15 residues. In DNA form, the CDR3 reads TGTGCCTGTGATACCGGGGGGTACTCCTACAATGAGCAGTTCTTC. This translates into CACDTGGYSYNEQFF.

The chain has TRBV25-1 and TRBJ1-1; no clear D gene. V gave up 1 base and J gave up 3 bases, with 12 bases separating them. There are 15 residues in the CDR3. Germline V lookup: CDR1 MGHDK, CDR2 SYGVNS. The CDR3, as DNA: TGTGCCAGCAGTGAATTAAAAGGGCTGTACACTGAAGCTTTCTTT. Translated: CASSELKGLYTEAFF.

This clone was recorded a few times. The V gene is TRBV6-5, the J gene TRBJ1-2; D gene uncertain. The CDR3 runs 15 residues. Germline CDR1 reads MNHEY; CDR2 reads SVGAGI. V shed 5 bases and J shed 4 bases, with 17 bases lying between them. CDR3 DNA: TGTGCCAGCAGTAACCCTTCGAGATTTAGCTATGGCTACACCTTC. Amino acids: CASSNPSRFSYGYTF.

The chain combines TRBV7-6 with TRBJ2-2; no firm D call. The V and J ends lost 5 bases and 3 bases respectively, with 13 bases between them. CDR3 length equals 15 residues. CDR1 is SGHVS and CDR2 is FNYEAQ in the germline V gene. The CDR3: CASSPQRRDTGELFF. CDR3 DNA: TGTGCCAGCAGCCCCCAACGCCGGGACACCGGGGAGCTGTTTTTT.

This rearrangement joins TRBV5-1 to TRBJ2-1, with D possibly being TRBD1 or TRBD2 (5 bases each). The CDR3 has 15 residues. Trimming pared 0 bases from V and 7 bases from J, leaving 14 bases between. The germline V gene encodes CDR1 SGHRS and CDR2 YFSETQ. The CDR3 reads CASSLAGTISNEQFF. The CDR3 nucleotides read TGCGCCAGCAGCTTGGCTGGGACGATAAGTAATGAGCAGTTCTTC. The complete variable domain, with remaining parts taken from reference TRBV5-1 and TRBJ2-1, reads KAGVTQTPRYLIKTRGQQVTLSCSPISGHRSVSWYQQTPGQGLQFLFEYFSETQRNKGNFPGRFSGRQFSNSRSEMNVSTLELGDSALYLCASSLAGTISNEQFFGPGTRLTVL.

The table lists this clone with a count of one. The CDR3 loop is CSVNTGGDEQFF. DNA of the CDR3: TGCAGCGTTAATACAGGGGGCGATGAGCAGTTCTTC. This sequence joins TRBV29-1 and TRBJ2-1, with 9 bases that match TRBD1. Germline V gene data show CDR1 as SQVTM and CDR2 as ANQGSEA. There are 12 residues in the CDR3. V was clipped by 5 bases and J by 8 bases; unmatched bases: 4.

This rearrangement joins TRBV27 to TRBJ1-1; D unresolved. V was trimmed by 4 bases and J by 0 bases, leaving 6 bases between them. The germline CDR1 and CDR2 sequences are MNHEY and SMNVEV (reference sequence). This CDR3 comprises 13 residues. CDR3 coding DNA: TGTGCCAGCAGTTCAGCGTTGAACACTGAAGCTTTCTTT. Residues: CASSSALNTEAFF.

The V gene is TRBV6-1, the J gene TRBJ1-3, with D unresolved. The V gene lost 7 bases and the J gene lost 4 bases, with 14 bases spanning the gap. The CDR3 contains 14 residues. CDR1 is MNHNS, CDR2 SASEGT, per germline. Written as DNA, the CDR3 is TGTGCCAGCACCCGGGAAGGGTCCGGAAACACCATATATTTT. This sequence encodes CASTREGSGNTIYF.

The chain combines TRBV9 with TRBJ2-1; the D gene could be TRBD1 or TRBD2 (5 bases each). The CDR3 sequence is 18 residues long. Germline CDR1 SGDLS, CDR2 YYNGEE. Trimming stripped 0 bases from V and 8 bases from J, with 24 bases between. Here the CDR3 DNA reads TGTGCCAGCAGCGTAGAGGGTCCGGGCGGGCCCCGGGGCGATGAGCAGTTCTTC. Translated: CASSVEGPGGPRGDEQFF.

CDR3 amino acids: CATSRVQGKNIQYF. The DNA of the CDR3 is TGTGCCACCAGCAGAGTACAGGGGAAAAACATTCAGTACTTC. J is TRBJ2-4 and V is TRBV15; 7 bases match TRBD1. J lost 4 bases, V lost 1 base, and 1 base had no gene match. Per the germline V gene, CDR1 is LNHNV and CDR2 is YYDKDF (reference sequence). This CDR3 is built from 14 residues. The full variable domain, completed using reference TRBV15 and TRBJ2-4, is DAMVIQNPRYQVTQFGKPVTLSCSQTLNHNVMYWYQQKSSQAPKLLFHYYDKDFNNEADTPDNFQSRRPNTSFCFLDIRSPGLGDTAMYLCATSRVQGKNIQYFGAGTRLSVL.

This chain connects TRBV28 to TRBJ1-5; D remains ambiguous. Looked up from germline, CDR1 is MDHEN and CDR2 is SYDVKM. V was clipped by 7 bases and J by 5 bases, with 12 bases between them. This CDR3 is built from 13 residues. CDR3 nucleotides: TGTGCCAGCAATACCGGGAGTGATCAGCCCCAGCATTTT. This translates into CASNTGSDQPQHF.

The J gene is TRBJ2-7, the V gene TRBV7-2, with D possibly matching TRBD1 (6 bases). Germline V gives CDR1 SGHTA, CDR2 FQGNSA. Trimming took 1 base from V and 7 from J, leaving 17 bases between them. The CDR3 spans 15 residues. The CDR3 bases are TGTGCCAGCAGCTTAGAGGACAGTATTTTTAGAGAGCAGTACTTC. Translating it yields CASSLEDSIFREQYF.

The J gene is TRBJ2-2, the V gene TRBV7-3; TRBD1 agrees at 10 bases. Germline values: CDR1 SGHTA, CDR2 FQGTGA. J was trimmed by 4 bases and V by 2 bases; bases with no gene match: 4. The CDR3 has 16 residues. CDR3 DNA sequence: TGTGCCAGCAGCTTATCGGGACAGGGGTCCACCGGGGAGCTGTTTTTT. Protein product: CASSLSGQGSTGELFF.

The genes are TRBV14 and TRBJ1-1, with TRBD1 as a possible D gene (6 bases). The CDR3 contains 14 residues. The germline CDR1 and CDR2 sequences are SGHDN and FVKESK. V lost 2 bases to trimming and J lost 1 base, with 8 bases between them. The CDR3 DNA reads TGTGCCAGCAGCCAACAAGGGGGGAACACTGAAGCTTTCTTT. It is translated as CASSQQGGNTEAFF.